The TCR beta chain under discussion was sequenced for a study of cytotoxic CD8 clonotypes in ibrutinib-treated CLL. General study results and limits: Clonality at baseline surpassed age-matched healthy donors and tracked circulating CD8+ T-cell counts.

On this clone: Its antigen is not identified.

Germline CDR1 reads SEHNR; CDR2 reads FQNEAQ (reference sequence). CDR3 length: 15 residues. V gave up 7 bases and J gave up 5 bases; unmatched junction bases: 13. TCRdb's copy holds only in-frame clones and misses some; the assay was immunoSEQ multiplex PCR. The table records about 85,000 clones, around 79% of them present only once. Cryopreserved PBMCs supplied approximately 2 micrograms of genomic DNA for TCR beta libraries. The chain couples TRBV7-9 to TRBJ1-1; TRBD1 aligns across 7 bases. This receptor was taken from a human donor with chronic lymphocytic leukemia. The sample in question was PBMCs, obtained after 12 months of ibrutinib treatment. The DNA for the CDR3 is TGTGCCAGCACCCGTCCACAGGGGCCGGGGACTGAAGCTTTCTTT. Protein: CASTRPQGPGTEAFF.